The source of this TCR beta chain is a study of blood T cell repertoires in COVID-19. Overall study context: From the United States, Italy and Spain came samples of acute and convalescent COVID-19. In each case, the material was cDNA or gDNA derived from T cells, B-cell-depleted T cells, or PBMCs.

The V gene end was trimmed by 0 bases and the J gene end by 9 bases; junction bases not matched to a gene: 9. Looked up from germline, CDR1 is SGDLS and CDR2 is YYNGEE. The CDR3 spans 15 residues. Original data processing: Reference gene primer amplification yielded estimated nucleated cell counts. TCRdb keeps only in-frame clones here, not all; method: immunoSEQ multiplex PCR. V and J calls and clone size are those listed in that table; D and trimming were worked out from the DNA. The sample records 70,000 to 90,000 clones, roughly 80% being singletons. The sequenced sample was peripheral blood. The receptor was isolated from a human donor in a cohort sampled during active COVID-19. The V gene is TRBV9, the J gene TRBJ2-1, with 7 bases aligning to TRBD1. The CDR3 region has the DNA TGTGCCAGCAGCGTAGAGCTCAGGGGGTCCACTGAGCAGTTCTTC. This encodes CASSVELRGSTEQFF.